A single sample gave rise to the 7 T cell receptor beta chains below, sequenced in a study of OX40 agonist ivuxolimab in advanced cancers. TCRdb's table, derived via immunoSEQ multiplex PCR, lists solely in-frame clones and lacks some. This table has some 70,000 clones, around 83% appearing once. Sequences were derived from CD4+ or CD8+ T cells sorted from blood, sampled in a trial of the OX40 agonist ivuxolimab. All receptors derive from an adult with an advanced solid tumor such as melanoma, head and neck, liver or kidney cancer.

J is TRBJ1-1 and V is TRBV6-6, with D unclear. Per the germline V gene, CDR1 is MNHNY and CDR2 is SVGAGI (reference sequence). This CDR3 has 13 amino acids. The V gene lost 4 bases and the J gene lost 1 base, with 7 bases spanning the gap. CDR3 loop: CASSSRRNTEAFF. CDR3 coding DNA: TGTGCCAGCAGTTCGAGGAGGAACACTGAAGCTTTCTTT.

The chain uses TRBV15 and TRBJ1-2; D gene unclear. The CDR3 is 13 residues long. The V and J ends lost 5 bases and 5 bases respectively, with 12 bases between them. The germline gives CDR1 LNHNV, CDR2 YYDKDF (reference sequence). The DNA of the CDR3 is TGTGCCACCAGCTCCGGGAGGGTATATGGCTACACCTTC. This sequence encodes CATSSGRVYGYTF. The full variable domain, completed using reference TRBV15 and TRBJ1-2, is DAMVIQNPRYQVTQFGKPVTLSCSQTLNHNVMYWYQQKSSQAPKLLFHYYDKDFNNEADTPDNFQSRRPNTSFCFLDIRSPGLGDTAMYLCATSSGRVYGYTFGSGTRLTVV.

The CDR3 DNA reads TGTGCTAGTGGTGGGCGGGGTGGACTAGGCTACGAGCAGTACTTC. The encoded protein is CASGGRGGLGYEQYF. The chain combines TRBV12-5 with TRBJ2-7; TRBD2 aligns across 7 bases. CDR3 length: 15 residues. Unmatched junction bases numbered 10, after V lost 5 bases and J lost 3 bases. Germline assignment: CDR1 LGHNT and CDR2 FRNRAP. The full variable domain, rest sourced from reference TRBV12-5 and TRBJ2-7, is DARVTQTPRHKVTEMGQEVTMRCQPILGHNTVFWYRQTMMQGLELLAYFRNRAPLDDSGMPKDRFSAEMPDATLATLKIQPSEPRDSAVYFCASGGRGGLGYEQYFGPGTRLTVT.

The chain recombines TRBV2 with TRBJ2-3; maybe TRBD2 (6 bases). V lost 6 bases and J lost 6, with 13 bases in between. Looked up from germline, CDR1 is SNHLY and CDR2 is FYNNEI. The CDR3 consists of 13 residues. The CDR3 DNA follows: TGTGCCAGCAGGAGGGACTTACCCGATACGCAGTATTTT. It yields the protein CASRRDLPDTQYF. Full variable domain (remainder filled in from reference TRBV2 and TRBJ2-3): EPEVTQTPSHQVTQMGQEVILRCVPISNHLYFYWYRQILGQKVEFLVSFYNNEISEKSEIFDDQFSVERPDGSNFTLKIRSTKLEDSAMYFCASRRDLPDTQYFGPGTRLTVL.

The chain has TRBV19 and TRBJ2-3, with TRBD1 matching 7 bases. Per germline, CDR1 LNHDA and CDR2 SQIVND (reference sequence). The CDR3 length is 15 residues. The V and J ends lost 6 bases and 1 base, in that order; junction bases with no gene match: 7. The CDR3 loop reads CASRRGTAGTDTQYF. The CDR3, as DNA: TGTGCCAGTAGGAGAGGGACAGCTGGCACAGATACGCAGTATTTT.

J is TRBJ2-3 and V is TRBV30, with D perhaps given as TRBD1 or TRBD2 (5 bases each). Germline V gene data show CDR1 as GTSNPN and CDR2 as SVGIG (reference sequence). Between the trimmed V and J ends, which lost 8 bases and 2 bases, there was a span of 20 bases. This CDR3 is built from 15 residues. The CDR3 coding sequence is TGTGCCCGGCAAGTACCGGGACGGTCCACAGATACGCAGTATTTT. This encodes CARQVPGRSTDTQYF.

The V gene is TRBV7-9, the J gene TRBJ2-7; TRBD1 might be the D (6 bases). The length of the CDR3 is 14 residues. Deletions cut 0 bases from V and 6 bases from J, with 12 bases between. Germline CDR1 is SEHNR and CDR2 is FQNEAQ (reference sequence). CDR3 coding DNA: TGTGCCAGCAGCTTAGCACACAGGGCGGCCGAGCAGTACTTC. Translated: CASSLAHRAAEQYF.